This T cell receptor (beta chain) is drawn from a study of a mutant IDH1 vaccine in newly diagnosed glioma. Overall study context: Vaccines were begun 4-6 weeks after radiotherapy alone, or with temozolomide cycles.

Only one count was recorded for this clone. The antigen remains undetermined. Germline V gene data show CDR1 as SGHTA and CDR2 as FQGNSA. V was clipped by 2 bases and J by 6 bases, with 13 bases between them. This CDR3 is 15 amino acids long. Time point described: week 11, during vaccination. All doses held 300 ug of mutant IDH1 20-mer peptide, with topical imiquimod. Profiled with immunoSEQ multiplex PCR; TCRdb holds only in-frame clones, not every one. The repertoire includes fewer than 65,000 clones, approximately 80% of them detected once, and around 6.5% sits in the top ten. The J gene is TRBJ1-4, the V gene TRBV7-2, with TRBD1 as a possible D gene (6 bases). The sequence came from a man over 45 with glioma. The sample in question was PBMCs, obtained from a glioma patient whose treatment included an IDH1 peptide vaccine. The CDR3 coding sequence is TGTGCCAGCAGCTTATCTAACAGGGTCCATGAAAAACTGTTTTTT. It specifies CASSLSNRVHEKLFF.